This TCR beta chain was captured by sequencing in a study of T cell responses to AZD1222 COVID-19 vaccine. Concerning this clone itself: Its antigen is still unknown.

Study conclusions and caveats: Clonal diversity may have been underestimated, and the donors were mostly white British, with more females than males.

Measured with immunoSEQ multiplex PCR; TCRdb has only the in-frame clones, and not every one. Counted here are fewer than 130,000 clones, roughly 92% occurring once; the ten biggest clones make up 2% to 2.5%. The CDR3 runs 18 residues. J lost 1 base, V lost 1 base, and 10 bases had no gene match. From germline, CDR1 is SEHNR and CDR2 FQNEAQ (reference sequence). The sequence came from an adult who received the AZD1222 COVID-19 vaccine. The sequencing used peripheral blood, collected 28 days after the second AZD1222 dose. The V gene is TRBV7-9, the J gene TRBJ1-5; TRBD1 matches 7 bases. DNA of the CDR3: TGTGCCAGCAGCTTAGGGGCAGGGGGAGCCTCCAGCAATCAGCCCCAGCATTTT. Protein: CASSLGAGGASSNQPQHF.